This T cell receptor (beta chain) was captured by sequencing in a study of T cell responses to AZD1222 COVID-19 vaccine. Study outcomes and limitations: At baseline, seropositivity was found in only a handful of AZD1222 recipients.

To note about this clone: Its antigen is unknown.

Libraries were prepared by immunoSEQ multiplex PCR; TCRdb keeps only in-frame clonotypes and omits some of them. This table holds 100,000 or so clones, just under 90% found once. The CDR3 covers 14 residues. Trimming removed 5 bases from V and 5 bases from J; junction bases left unmatched: 4. The germline gives CDR1 SGHKS, CDR2 YYEKEE (reference sequence). This clonotype was obtained from an adult in good health. The J gene is TRBJ1-4, the V gene TRBV5-5, with TRBD1 matching 9 bases. The sample here was peripheral blood, taken on day 0 of AZD1222 vaccination. CDR3 DNA: TGTGCCAGCAGTCAAGGGACAGGGAATGAAAAACTGTTTTTT. It codes for CASSQGTGNEKLFF. The full variable domain, rest sourced from reference TRBV5-5 and TRBJ1-4, is DAGVTQSPTHLIKTRGQQVTLRCSPISGHKSVSWYQQVLGQGPQFIFQYYEKEERGRGNFPDRFSARQFPNYSSELNVNALLLGDSALYLCASSQGTGNEKLFFGSGTQLSVL.